This T cell receptor (beta chain) appears in the sequencing data of a study of OX40 agonist ivuxolimab in advanced cancers. Study as a whole: The study enrolled dose-escalation patients with hepatocellular carcinoma, melanoma, renal cell or head and neck cancer.

Only in-frame clones appear in the TCRdb table, and some are missing; sequencing was by immunoSEQ multiplex PCR. The table has tens of thousands of clones, 88% seen once. Of note for this clone: Its antigen is unknown.

Study outcomes and limitations: CD4+ and CD8+ blood T cells expanded clonally by week 6 at 0.1 to 3.0 mg/kg.

Between the trimmed V and J ends, which lost 3 bases and 2 bases, there was a span of 12 bases. Germline CDR1 and CDR2: SGDLS and YYNGEE. The CDR3 has 14 amino acids. The sequence was obtained from an adult with an advanced solid tumor such as melanoma, head and neck, liver or kidney cancer. The chain couples TRBV9 to TRBJ2-7; D perhaps matches TRBD2 (7 bases). Material: CD4+ or CD8+ T cells sorted from blood, obtained in a trial of the OX40 agonist ivuxolimab. For the CDR3, the DNA is TGTGCCAGCAGCGAAGGGGGGGTCCCCTACGAGCAGTACTTC. Amino acids: CASSEGGVPYEQYF. The full variable domain, rest sourced from reference TRBV9 and TRBJ2-7, is DSGVTQTPKHLITATGQRVTLRCSPRSGDLSVYWYQQSLDQGLQFLIQYYNGEERAKGNILERFSAQQFPDLHSELNLSSLELGDSALYFCASSEGGVPYEQYFGPGTRLTVT.